This T cell receptor beta chain derives from a study of blood T cell repertoires in COVID-19. Looking at the study overall: Both acute and convalescent COVID-19 samples were obtained from the United States, Italy and Spain. PBMCs, B-cell-depleted T cells, or T cells were the source of the cDNA or gDNA that made up the material.

Seattle enrolled patients during active infection and tracked them longitudinally. Per the study methods: Amplified reference gene primers provided the basis for estimating nucleated cell counts. Repertoires were generated with immunoSEQ multiplex PCR, while TCRdb's copy carries only in-frame clones and drops some. V and J calls and clone size are as listed in that table; D and trimming were resolved from the DNA. The sample has approximately 300,000 clones; more than 80% are singletons. V lost 5 bases to trimming and J lost 7 bases; unmatched junction nucleotides: 5. Looked up from germline, CDR1 is SEHNR and CDR2 is FQNEAQ (reference sequence). This CDR3 has 15 residues.

This receptor was taken from a woman younger than 45 with COVID-19, enrolled during active disease. Material for sequencing was peripheral blood. The chain recombines TRBV7-9 with TRBJ2-1; 13 bases are shared with TRBD2. This chain's CDR3 is CASSRGLAGVNEQFF. In DNA, the CDR3 is TGTGCCAGCAGCCGCGGACTAGCGGGAGTTAATGAGCAGTTCTTC.